A selection of T cell receptor beta chains follows, all from one sample in a study of T cell responses to AZD1222 COVID-19 vaccine. Clones were sequenced by immunoSEQ multiplex PCR, and TCRdb holds only the in-frame ones, with some missing. The sample yields under 110,000 clones, around 84% seen once. Sequenced here: peripheral blood, sampled on day 0 of AZD1222 vaccination. The receptors were gathered from an adult in good health. CDR3s include the opening cysteine and the closing phenylalanine or tryptophan. Each record gives: CDR3 protein, CDR3 DNA, J gene, clone size, V gene, D gene. The D gene is left open where the match is weak. Expanded clones are given a class, and other clones once, few, many or no size at all.

CDR3aa: CASIGQPSNNEQFF
CDR3nt: TGTGCCAGCATCGGGCAGCCCTCTAACAATGAGCAGTTCTTC
j_gene: TRBJ2-1
abundance: .
v_gene: TRBV6-6
d_gene: .

CDR3aa: CASSFLSTTEAFF
CDR3nt: TGTGCCAGCAGTTTTTTGTCAACTACTGAAGCTTTCTTT
j_gene: TRBJ1-1
abundance: .
v_gene: TRBV27
d_gene: .

CDR3aa: CASSEGVAALTDTQYF
CDR3nt: TGCGCCAGCAGCGAGGGTGTAGCGGCCCTCACAGATACGCAGTATTTT
j_gene: TRBJ2-3
abundance: .
v_gene: TRBV5-1
d_gene: .

CDR3aa: CASSLIGAGNEKLFF
CDR3nt: TGTGCCAGCAGCTTAATCGGGGCGGGGAATGAAAAACTGTTTTTT
j_gene: TRBJ1-4
abundance: few
v_gene: TRBV7-9
d_gene: .

CDR3aa: CSVVRLAENTGELFF
CDR3nt: TGCAGCGTTGTACGGCTAGCGGAGAACACCGGGGAGCTGTTTTTT
j_gene: TRBJ2-2
abundance: .
v_gene: TRBV29-1
d_gene: TRBD2

CDR3aa: CATSRGPSGREQYF
CDR3nt: TGTGCCACCAGCAGAGGACCCAGCGGTCGCGAGCAGTACTTC
j_gene: TRBJ2-7
abundance: .
v_gene: TRBV15
d_gene: .

CDR3aa: CASSLRQNQNTGELFF
CDR3nt: TGTGCCAGCAGCTTGAGACAGAACCAGAACACCGGGGAGCTGTTTTTT
j_gene: TRBJ2-2
abundance: .
v_gene: TRBV5-4
d_gene: .

CDR3aa: CASSLEANSYEQYF
CDR3nt: TGTGCCAGCAGTTTAGAAGCTAACTCCTACGAGCAGTACTTC
j_gene: TRBJ2-7
abundance: .
v_gene: TRBV6-2/TRBV6-3
d_gene: .

CDR3aa: CASSRDRTGSNYGYTF
CDR3nt: TGTGCCAGCAGTCGCGACAGGACAGGAAGTAACTATGGCTACACCTTC
j_gene: TRBJ1-2
abundance: .
v_gene: TRBV27
d_gene: TRBD1

CDR3aa: CASSLGWGGANNEQFF
CDR3nt: TGCGCCAGCAGCTTGGGATGGGGCGGCGCTAACAATGAGCAGTTCTTC
j_gene: TRBJ2-1
abundance: .
v_gene: TRBV5-1
d_gene: .

CDR3aa: CASSQLARGLQETQYF
CDR3nt: TGTGCCAGCAGTCAACTAGCGCGGGGTCTCCAAGAGACCCAGTACTTC
j_gene: TRBJ2-5
abundance: .
v_gene: TRBV27
d_gene: TRBD2

CDR3aa: CASTPPGGANTGELFF
CDR3nt: TGTGCCAGCACCCCCCCAGGCGGAGCGAACACCGGGGAGCTGTTTTTT
j_gene: TRBJ2-2
abundance: .
v_gene: TRBV28
d_gene: .

CDR3aa: CASRQGYEQYF
CDR3nt: TGTGCCAGCAGACAGGGGTACGAGCAGTACTTC
j_gene: TRBJ2-7
abundance: .
v_gene: TRBV27
d_gene: TRBD1

CDR3aa: CASMTSGRTDTQYF
CDR3nt: TGTGCCAGTATGACTAGCGGGAGAACAGATACGCAGTATTTT
j_gene: TRBJ2-3
abundance: .
v_gene: TRBV6-5
d_gene: TRBD2

CDR3aa: CASSIAPEGGHEQYF
CDR3nt: TGTGCCAGTAGTATAGCCCCTGAAGGGGGCCACGAGCAGTACTTC
j_gene: TRBJ2-7
abundance: .
v_gene: TRBV19
d_gene: TRBD1

CDR3aa: CASSLRGGSGGQPQHF
CDR3nt: TGTGCCAGCAGCTTGAGGGGGGGCTCTGGGGGTCAGCCCCAGCATTTT
j_gene: TRBJ1-5
abundance: .
v_gene: TRBV5-6
d_gene: .

CDR3aa: CASSYSGTGGGEQYF
CDR3nt: TGTGCCAGCAGTTACTCCGGGACAGGGGGCGGCGAGCAGTACTTC
j_gene: TRBJ2-7
abundance: .
v_gene: TRBV6-6
d_gene: TRBD1